A single sample gave rise to the 27 T cell receptor beta chains below, sequenced in a study of control samples from healthy donors and cancer patients. Sequencing was performed with immunoSEQ multiplex PCR; in TCRdb, only in-frame clones are kept and a portion is missing. The data hold around 130,000 clones, with around nine tenths observed a single time. Sequenced input: blood. These receptors were collected from a man over 45 in good health.

This clone came up many times. The same CDR3 arises from other DNA sequences in this sample as well. The chain combines TRBV27 with TRBJ1-2; tentatively, D is TRBD1 (5 bases). The length of the CDR3 is 15 residues. Germline V gene lookup returns CDR1 MNHEY and CDR2 SMNVEV (reference sequence). Trimming shortened V by 3 bases and J by 0 bases, and 11 bases separated the two germline ends. CDR3 region: CASSFVGAANYGYTF. DNA for the CDR3: TGTGCCAGCAGTTTTGTCGGGGCGGCTAACTATGGCTACACCTTC.

This clone was seen only a few times. J is TRBJ2-1 and V is TRBV18, with D possibly matching TRBD2 (5 bases). The germline V gene has CDR1 KGHSH and CDR2 LQKENI. The CDR3 spans 14 residues. V dropped 4 bases and J dropped 0 bases, with 7 bases sitting between them. Written as DNA, the CDR3 is TGTGCCAGCTCACAAGGAGGCTCCTACAATGAGCAGTTCTTC. Translated: CASSQGGSYNEQFF.

The CDR3 nucleotides read TGTGCCAGCAGCTTAACCCCGGGACAGGGGTTCCACGAGCAGTACTTC. Translating gives CASSLTPGQGFHEQYF. The chain uses TRBV5-6 and TRBJ2-7; 10 nucleotides line up with TRBD1. The germline CDR1 and CDR2 sequences are SGHDT and YYEEEE. CDR3 length: 16 amino acids. V dropped 2 bases and J dropped 5; count of bases not matched to a gene: 10.

This chain links TRBV6-6 with TRBJ1-2; D may be TRBD1 (5 bases). The V gene's germline CDR1 is MNHNY and CDR2 SVGAGI (reference sequence). This CDR3 contains 13 residues. Trimming left V 5 bases short and J 3 bases short, with 10 bases between. In DNA, the CDR3 is TGTGCCAGCAGTACGCAGGGTGACTATGGCTACACCTTC. Translating it yields CASSTQGDYGYTF.

J is TRBJ1-5 and V is TRBV3-1 (or the pseudogene TRBV3-2); 10 nucleotides line up with TRBD1. The CDR3 sequence is 15 residues long. V dropped 5 bases and J dropped 6; count of bases not matched to a gene: 7. Germline CDR1 is LGHDT and CDR2 is YNNKEL (reference sequence). CDR3 residues: CASSRGTGDLQPQHF. In nucleotides, the CDR3 is TGTGCCAGCAGCAGGGGGACAGGGGACCTTCAGCCCCAGCATTTT.

The chain carries TRBV19 and TRBJ1-2; D perhaps matches TRBD1 (5 bases). CDR3 length: 12 residues. Between the trimmed V and J ends, which lost 4 bases and 7 bases, there was a span of 10 bases. Germline assignment: CDR1 LNHDA and CDR2 SQIVND (reference sequence). The CDR3 here is CASSTTGPGYTF. Written as DNA, the CDR3 is TGTGCCAGTAGTACCACAGGCCCTGGCTACACCTTC.

CDR3 coding DNA: TGCAGCGGGGGCGGGACAGGTACCTCTAACTATGGCTACACCTTC. This encodes CSGGGTGTSNYGYTF. The chain is built from TRBV29-1 and TRBJ1-2; 8 nucleotides agree with TRBD1. V trimming: 7 bases; J trimming: 0 bases; junction bases outside the gene matches: 10. The germline V gene has CDR1 SQVTM and CDR2 ANQGSEA. CDR3 length: 15 amino acids.

Remarks on this clone: The same CDR3 is also encoded by other DNA sequences in this sample. The chain carries TRBV5-1 and TRBJ2-3; D not certain. This CDR3 region has 14 residues. V lost 1 base, J lost 0 bases, and 6 bases lay in between. The germline gives CDR1 SGHRS, CDR2 YFSETQ. CDR3 region: CASSLTGSTDTQYF. CDR3 sequence (DNA): TGCGCCAGCAGCTTGACGGGTAGCACAGATACGCAGTATTTT.

The rearrangement joins TRBV4-1 to TRBJ1-4; D uncertain. This CDR3 has 13 amino acids. The V and J ends lost 4 bases and 4 bases respectively, with 7 bases between them. Germline values: CDR1 MGHRA, CDR2 YSYEKL. The CDR3 protein is CASSPLYNEKLFF. The CDR3 bases are TGCGCCAGCAGCCCTCTGTATAATGAAAAACTGTTTTTT.

In regard to this clone: One end of the junction varies from germline; a read error may be responsible. This chain connects TRBV5-5 to TRBJ2-6; D unclear. The germline CDR1 and CDR2 sequences are SGHKS and YYEKEE (reference sequence). CDR3 length: 18 amino acids. The CDR3 reads CASSLGLGGYSEANVLTF. The CDR3 nucleotides are TGTGCCAGCAGCTTGGGGTTGGGCGGATACTCTGAGGCCAACGTCCTGACTTTC. Using reference TRBV5-5 and TRBJ2-6 for the parts outside the CDR3, the full variable domain is DAGVTQSPTHLIKTRGQQVTLRCSPISGHKSVSWYQQVLGQGPQFIFQYYEKEERGRGNFPDRFSARQFPNYSSELNVNALLLGDSALYLCASSLGLGGYSEANVLTFGAGSRLTVL.

The rearrangement joins TRBV2 to TRBJ1-5, with TRBD1 matching 8 bases. Per the germline V gene, CDR1 is SNHLY and CDR2 is FYNNEI. The ends lost 6 bases at V and 5 bases at J; junction bases unmatched: 9. The CDR3 runs to 15 residues. CDR3 in DNA: TGTGCCAGCAGGGTAGGACAGGGTGGCCATCAGCCCCAGCATTTT. Translated, it gives CASRVGQGGHQPQHF.

A few counts support this clone. The gene calls are TRBV5-1 and TRBJ2-3, with D possibly TRBD2 on 7 matching bases. Per the germline V gene, CDR1 is SGHRS and CDR2 is YFSETQ. The V end lost 2 bases, the J end lost 6 bases, and 13 bases lay between the germline ends. The CDR3 spans 14 residues. The CDR3 here is CASSLGGVSDTQYF. The CDR3 DNA reads as TGCGCCAGCAGCTTAGGGGGGGTGAGCGATACGCAGTATTTT.

The CDR3 DNA reads as TGCGCCAGCAGCCAAAATCCACCCAACTACGAGCAGTACTTC. Protein product: CASSQNPPNYEQYF. The chain has TRBV4-1 and TRBJ2-7, with no clear D. CDR1 MGHRA and CDR2 YSYEKL come from the germline V gene. Trimming shortened V by 2 bases and J by 3 bases, and 11 bases separated the two germline ends. The CDR3 is made up of 14 amino acids.

The V gene is TRBV28, the J gene TRBJ1-5, with D hard to call. The germline gives CDR1 MDHEN, CDR2 SYDVKM. The CDR3 length is 16 residues. V was cut by 1 base and J by 1 base, with 11 bases left in between. CDR3 coding DNA: TGTGCCAGCAGTTTATTTGATCCGGGGAGCAATCAGCCCCAGCATTTT. Translating it yields CASSLFDPGSNQPQHF.

The J gene is TRBJ2-2, the V gene TRBV18; no firm D call. Trimming pared 5 bases from V and 4 bases from J, leaving 11 bases between. CDR3 size: 14 residues. Per germline, CDR1 KGHSH and CDR2 LQKENI. The DNA of the CDR3 is TGTGCCAGCTCAGAGCTAGTAAGCACCGGGGAGCTGTTTTTT. Its translation: CASSELVSTGELFF. The complete variable domain, with remaining parts taken from reference TRBV18 and TRBJ2-2, reads NAGVMQNPRHLVRRRGQEARLRCSPMKGHSHVYWYRQLPEEGLKFMVYLQKENIIDESGMPKERFSAEFPKEGPSILRIQQVVRGDSAAYFCASSELVSTGELFFGEGSRLTVL.

This clone showed up just once. The chain is built from TRBV10-2 and TRBJ2-1; D is uncertain. V lost 4 bases and J lost 1, with 8 bases in between. This CDR3 region has 14 residues. Germline loops: CDR1 WSHSY, CDR2 SAAADI. For the CDR3, the DNA is TGCGCCAGCAGTGTTGGTATATCCTACAATGAGCAGTTCTTC. Protein: CASSVGISYNEQFF.

The chain uses TRBV12-3 or TRBV12-4 and TRBJ1-2; 8 nucleotides line up with TRBD1. V lost 6 bases and J lost 5; bases outside the gene matches: 5. The CDR3 length is 13 residues. The chain's CDR3 is CASRPTGGYGYTF. The CDR3 bases are TGTGCCAGCAGGCCTACAGGGGGATATGGCTACACCTTC.

This sequence joins TRBV27 and TRBJ2-1; the match to TRBD2 covers 12 bases. J was trimmed by 8 bases and V by 6 bases; bases with no gene match: 8. Germline assignment: CDR1 MNHEY and CDR2 SMNVEV (reference sequence). This CDR3 region has 15 residues. In DNA form, the CDR3 reads TGTGCCAGCAGGCCACTAGCGGGGGGTATCTATGAGCAGTTCTTC. It codes for CASRPLAGGIYEQFF.

V usage is TRBV19 and J usage is TRBJ2-5; 7 nucleotides align to TRBD1. Germline trimming cut 6 bases from V and 1 base from J; bases unmatched to any gene: 2. Per germline, CDR1 LNHDA and CDR2 SQIVND (reference sequence). The CDR3 has 13 amino acids. CDR3 DNA sequence: TGTGCCAGTAGGGGGACAGTCCAAGAGACCCAGTACTTC. Residues: CASRGTVQETQYF.

The rearrangement joins TRBV28 to TRBJ2-7; the match to TRBD1 covers 11 bases. CDR3 length: 15 amino acids. Germline CDR1 and CDR2: MDHEN and SYDVKM. Unmatched junction bases numbered 11, after V lost 6 bases and J lost 7 bases. CDR3 nucleotide sequence: TGTGCCAGCAGCCGGACAGGGGGCTACGCCCGGGAGCAGTACTTC. This translates into CASSRTGGYAREQYF. Filled out from reference TRBV28 and TRBJ2-7, the complete variable domain reads DVKVTQSSRYLVKRTGEKVFLECVQDMDHENMFWYRQDPGLGLRLIYFSYDVKMKEKGDIPEGYSVSREKKERFSLILESASTNQTSMYLCASSRTGGYAREQYFGPGTRLTVT.

The count of this clone is one. The chain links TRBV6-1 to TRBJ1-5; D is ambiguous. Per germline, CDR1 MNHNS and CDR2 SASEGT. V was cut by 2 bases and J by 0 bases, with 2 bases left in between. CDR3 length: 13 amino acids. Here the CDR3 reads CASSESSNQPQHF. In DNA form, the CDR3 reads TGTGCCAGCAGTGAAAGTAGCAATCAGCCCCAGCATTTT.

In the case of this clone: Other DNA sequences of this sample code for an identical CDR3. The chain recombines TRBV4-2 with TRBJ2-7, with no clear D. Germline lookup yields CDR1 LGHNA and CDR2 YNFKEQ. Trimming cost V 3 bases and J 0 bases, with 12 bases left between them. The CDR3 sequence is 15 residues long. The CDR3 here is CASSQVITFSYEQYF. For the CDR3, the DNA is TGTGCCAGCAGCCAGGTGATAACGTTCTCCTACGAGCAGTACTTC.

This clone appeared a few times. The V gene is TRBV7-2, the J gene TRBJ1-5; D is unresolved. CDR3 size: 14 residues. Looked up from germline, CDR1 is SGHTA and CDR2 is FQGNSA. V lost 4 bases and J 3 bases, leaving 10 bases between the germline ends. CDR3 sequence reads: CASSSASNNQPQHF. CDR3 sequence (DNA): TGTGCCAGCAGCTCGGCGAGTAACAATCAGCCCCAGCATTTT.

The chain combines TRBV24-1 with TRBJ2-5; perhaps TRBD1 as D (5 bases). V lost 4 bases to trimming and J lost 1 base, with 12 bases between them. Germline V gives CDR1 KGHDR, CDR2 SFDVKD. The CDR3 totals 15 residues. CDR3 loop: CATSERQNPQETQYF. Here the CDR3 DNA reads TGTGCCACCAGTGAGAGACAGAACCCCCAAGAGACCCAGTACTTC.

CDR3 sequence (DNA): TGTGCCAGCAGCTTGGACAGGGGGCCCTATGGCTACACCTTC. It is translated as CASSLDRGPYGYTF. The J gene is TRBJ1-2, the V gene TRBV5-4, with 9 bases identical to TRBD1. Germline V lookup: CDR1 SGHNT, CDR2 YYREEE (reference sequence). The CDR3 contains 14 residues. The V segment lost 0 bases and the J segment 4 bases; nucleotides outside the gene matches: 1.

The rearrangement links TRBV6-5 to TRBJ2-7; TRBD1 matches 7 bases. This CDR3 region has 15 residues. With 8 bases clipped from V and 3 bases from J, the junction kept 13 bases outside the gene matches. Germline V gives CDR1 MNHEY, CDR2 SVGAGI. CDR3 in amino acids: CASSKGTVDYYEQYF. The DNA for the CDR3 is TGTGCCAGCTCTAAAGGGACAGTAGATTACTACGAGCAGTACTTC.

The chain recombines TRBV27 with TRBJ1-5; 10 bases match TRBD1. This CDR3 is 19 amino acids long. V gave up 5 bases and J gave up 4 bases; unmatched junction bases: 17. Per germline, CDR1 MNHEY and CDR2 SMNVEV (reference sequence). In DNA form, the CDR3 reads TGTGCCAGCAGTCCCGCCGGGACAGGGGTATATATCTGGAATCAGCCCCAGCATTTT. This translates into CASSPAGTGVYIWNQPQHF.